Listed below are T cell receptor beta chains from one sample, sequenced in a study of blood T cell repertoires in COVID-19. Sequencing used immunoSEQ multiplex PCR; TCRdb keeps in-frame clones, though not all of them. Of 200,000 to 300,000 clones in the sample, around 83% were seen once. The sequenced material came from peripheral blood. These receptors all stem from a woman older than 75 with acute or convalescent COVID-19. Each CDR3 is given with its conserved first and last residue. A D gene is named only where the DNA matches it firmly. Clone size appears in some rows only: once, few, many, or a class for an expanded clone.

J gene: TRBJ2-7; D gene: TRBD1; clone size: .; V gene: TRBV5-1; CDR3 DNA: TGCGCCAGCAGCCCCGGAGTGACAGGGGGCGGGTACGAGCAGTACTTC; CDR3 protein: CASSPGVTGGGYEQYF
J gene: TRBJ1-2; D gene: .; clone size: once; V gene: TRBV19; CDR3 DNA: TGTGCCAGTAGGCGGGAGGACACAAACTATGGCTACACCTTC; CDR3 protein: CASRREDTNYGYTF
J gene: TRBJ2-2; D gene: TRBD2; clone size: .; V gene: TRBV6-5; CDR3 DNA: TGTGCCAGCGTAGGACTAGCGGGGGCGGGCGGGGAGCTGTTTTTT; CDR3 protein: CASVGLAGAGGELFF
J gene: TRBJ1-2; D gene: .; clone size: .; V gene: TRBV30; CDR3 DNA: TGTGCCTGGAGTGCCCTAGGCCGCCACTATGGCTACACCTTC; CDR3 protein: CAWSALGRHYGYTF
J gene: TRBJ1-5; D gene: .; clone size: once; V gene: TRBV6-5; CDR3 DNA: TGTGCCAGCAGACGGGTCTCATATAGCAATCAGCCCCAGCATTTT; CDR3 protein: CASRRVSYSNQPQHF
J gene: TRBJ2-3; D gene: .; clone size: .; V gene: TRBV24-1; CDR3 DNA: TGTGCCACCAGTGATTTTCGGGGGAACACAGATACGCAGTATTTT; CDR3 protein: CATSDFRGNTDTQYF
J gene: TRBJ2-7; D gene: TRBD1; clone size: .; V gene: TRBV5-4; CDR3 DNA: TGTGCCAGCAGCTTTCCGGGACAGGGCCACGAGCAGTACTTC; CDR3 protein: CASSFPGQGHEQYF
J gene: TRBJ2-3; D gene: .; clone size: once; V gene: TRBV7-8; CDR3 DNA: TGTGCCAGCAGCCTCAACGGGGATACGCAGTATTTT; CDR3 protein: CASSLNGDTQYF
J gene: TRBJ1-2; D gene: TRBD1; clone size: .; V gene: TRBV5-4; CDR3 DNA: TGTGCCAGCAGGCCTACAGGGGAGCCAAACTATGGCTACACCTTC; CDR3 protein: CASRPTGEPNYGYTF
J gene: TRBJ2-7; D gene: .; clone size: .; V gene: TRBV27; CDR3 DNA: TGTGCCAGCAGATTCTCCCAAGGGGGGGCCTACGAGCAGTACTTC; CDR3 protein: CASRFSQGGAYEQYF
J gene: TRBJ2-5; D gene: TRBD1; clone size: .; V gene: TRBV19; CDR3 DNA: TGTGCCAGTAGTATTACAGGGGATCCACTCGAGACCCAGTACTTC; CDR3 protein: CASSITGDPLETQYF
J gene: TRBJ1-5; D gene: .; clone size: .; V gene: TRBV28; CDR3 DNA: TGTGCCAGCAGACAAACTAGCAATCAGCCCCAGCATTTT; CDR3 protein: CASRQTSNQPQHF
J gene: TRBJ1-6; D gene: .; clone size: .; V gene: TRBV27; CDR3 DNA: TGTGCCACCAGGGGAGGCTCCTATAATTCACCCCTCCACTTT; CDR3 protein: CATRGGSYNSPLHF
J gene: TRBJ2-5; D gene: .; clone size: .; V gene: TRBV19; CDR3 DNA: TGTGCCAGTAGTCCCCGCTTAGTGGTGCAAGAGACCCAGTACTTC; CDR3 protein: CASSPRLVVQETQYF
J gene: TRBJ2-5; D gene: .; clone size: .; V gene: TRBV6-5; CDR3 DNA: TGTGCCAGCAGTTACCTGGGCCCGCTGCACCAAGAGACCCAGTACTTC; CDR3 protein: CASSYLGPLHQETQYF
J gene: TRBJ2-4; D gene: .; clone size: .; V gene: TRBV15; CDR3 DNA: TGTGCCACCAGCAGGGGGCAGACGGAAAACATTCAGTACTTC; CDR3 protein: CATSRGQTENIQYF
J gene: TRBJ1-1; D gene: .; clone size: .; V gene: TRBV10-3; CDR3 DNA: TGTGCCATCAGTGAGTCGAAGGGTGGCTTGGGAGTGAACACTGAAGCTTTCTTT; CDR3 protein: CAISESKGGLGVNTEAFF
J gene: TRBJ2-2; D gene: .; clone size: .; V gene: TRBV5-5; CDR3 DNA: TGTGCCAGCAGCTTAATAGGGACTGCGAACACCGGGGAGCTGTTTTTT; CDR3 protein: CASSLIGTANTGELFF
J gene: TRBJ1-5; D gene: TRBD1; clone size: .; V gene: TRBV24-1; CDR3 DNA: TGTGCCACCAGTGATGGGACAGGAAGCAATCAGCCCCAGCATTTT; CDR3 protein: CATSDGTGSNQPQHF
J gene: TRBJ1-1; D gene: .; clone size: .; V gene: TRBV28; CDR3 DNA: TGTGCCAGCAGTCGTTCCCCGGTTCTGGCTTTCTTT; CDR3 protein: CASSRSPVLAFF
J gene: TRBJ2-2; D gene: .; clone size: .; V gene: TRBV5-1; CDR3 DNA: TGCGCCAGCGTACTCGACAGGTTGGAAAACACCGGGGAGCTGTTTTTT; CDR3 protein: CASVLDRLENTGELFF
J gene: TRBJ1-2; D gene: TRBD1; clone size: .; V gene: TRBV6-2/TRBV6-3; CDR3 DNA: TGTGCCAGCAGTACACAGAAACAGGGGATGAATGGCTACACCTTC; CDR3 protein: CASSTQKQGMNGYTF
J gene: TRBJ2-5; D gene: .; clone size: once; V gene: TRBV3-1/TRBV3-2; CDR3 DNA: TGTGCCAGCAGCCAGTCTCCCGGTGGAGTCCCCCAGTACTTC; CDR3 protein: CASSQSPGGVPQYF
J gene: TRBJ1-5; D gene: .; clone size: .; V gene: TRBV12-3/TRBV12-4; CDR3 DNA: TGTGCCAGCAGTTTATTTCGGGGGCAGCCCCAGCATTTT; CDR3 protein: CASSLFRGQPQHF
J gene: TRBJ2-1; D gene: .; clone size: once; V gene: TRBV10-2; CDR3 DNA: TGCGCCAGCAGTGATGAAGGAGGAGGCTACAATGAGCAGTTCTTC; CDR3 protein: CASSDEGGGYNEQFF
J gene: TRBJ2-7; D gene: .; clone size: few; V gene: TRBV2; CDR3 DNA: TGTGCCAGCAGTAAGACAACTTACGAGCAGTACTTC; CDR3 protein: CASSKTTYEQYF
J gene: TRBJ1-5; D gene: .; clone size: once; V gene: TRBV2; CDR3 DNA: TGTGCCAGCAGTGAGAGGATTTATAGCAATCAGCCCCAGCATTTT; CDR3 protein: CASSERIYSNQPQHF
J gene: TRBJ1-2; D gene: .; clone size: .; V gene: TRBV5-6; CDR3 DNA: TGTGCCAGCAGCGCAGCAGGGAACTATGGCTACACCTTC; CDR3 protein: CASSAAGNYGYTF
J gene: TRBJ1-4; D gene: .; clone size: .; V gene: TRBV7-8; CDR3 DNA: TGTGCCAGCAGCTTAGGCTATAGGGGAGGGGTGGAAAAACTGTTTTTT; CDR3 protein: CASSLGYRGGVEKLFF
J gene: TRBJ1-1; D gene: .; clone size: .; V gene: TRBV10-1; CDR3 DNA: TGCGCCAGCAGCTCCTCGGGGACACCCGTCGCTTTCTTT; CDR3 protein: CASSSSGTPVAFF
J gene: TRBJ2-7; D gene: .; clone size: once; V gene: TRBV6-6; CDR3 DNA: TGTGCCAGCAGTTATGGGGACAATATCTCCTACGAGCAGTACTTC; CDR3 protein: CASSYGDNISYEQYF
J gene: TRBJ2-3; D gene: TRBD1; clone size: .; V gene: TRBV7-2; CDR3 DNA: TGTGCCAGCAGCCACTGGGGACAGGGAAGCACAGATACGCAGTATTTT; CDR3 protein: CASSHWGQGSTDTQYF
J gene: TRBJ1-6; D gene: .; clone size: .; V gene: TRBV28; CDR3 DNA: TGTGCCACCGGGGGGACAAAGGATTCACCCCTCCACTTT; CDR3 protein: CATGGTKDSPLHF
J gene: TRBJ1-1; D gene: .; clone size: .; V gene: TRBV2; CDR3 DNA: TGTGCCAGTTCGGGACACCTGAACACTGAAGCTTTCTTT; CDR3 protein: CASSGHLNTEAFF
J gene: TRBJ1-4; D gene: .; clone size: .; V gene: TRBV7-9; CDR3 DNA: TGTGCCAGCAGCCCAGAGGGACACATACGGGGTGAAAAACTGTTTTTT; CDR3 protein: CASSPEGHIRGEKLFF
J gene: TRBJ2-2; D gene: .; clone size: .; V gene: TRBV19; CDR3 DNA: TGTGCCAGTAGTATAGAAAGGACAGCTGGAGCCGGGGAGCTGTTTTTT; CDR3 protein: CASSIERTAGAGELFF
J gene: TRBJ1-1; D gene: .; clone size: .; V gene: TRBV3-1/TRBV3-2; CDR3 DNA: TGTGCCAGCGGTGTCTTGGGGAGCAACACTGAAGCTTTCTTT; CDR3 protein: CASGVLGSNTEAFF